This T cell receptor (beta chain) was recorded in a study of cytomegalovirus exposure and HLA in healthy donors. Primers: 60 Vbeta forward and 13 Jbeta reverse. Sequenced by immunoSEQ multiplex PCR; TCRdb stores in-frame clones only, minus some. The sample lists about 180,000 clones, approximately 80% occurring once. Study outcomes and limitations: In a later analysis, a genetic analysis reported fewer productive-TCR N-insertions in an Asian-associated ancestry cluster than the cohort average. Many donors carried some public TCRs, although rarity characterized most TCR sequences.

A remark on this clone: What it recognizes is unknown.

The TCR was taken from a woman between 25 and 40 years old in good health and CMV-seronegative. The material sequenced was PBMCs.

CDR3 protein: CASSRQGQPQHF. The CDR3 nucleotides are TGTGCCAGTAGTAGACAGGGACAGCCCCAGCATTTT. The chain combines TRBV19 with TRBJ1-5; 7 bases match TRBD1. With V trimmed by 4 bases and J by 7 bases, 1 base remained unmatched. The CDR3 consists of 12 residues. The germline CDR1 and CDR2 sequences are LNHDA and SQIVND (reference sequence).